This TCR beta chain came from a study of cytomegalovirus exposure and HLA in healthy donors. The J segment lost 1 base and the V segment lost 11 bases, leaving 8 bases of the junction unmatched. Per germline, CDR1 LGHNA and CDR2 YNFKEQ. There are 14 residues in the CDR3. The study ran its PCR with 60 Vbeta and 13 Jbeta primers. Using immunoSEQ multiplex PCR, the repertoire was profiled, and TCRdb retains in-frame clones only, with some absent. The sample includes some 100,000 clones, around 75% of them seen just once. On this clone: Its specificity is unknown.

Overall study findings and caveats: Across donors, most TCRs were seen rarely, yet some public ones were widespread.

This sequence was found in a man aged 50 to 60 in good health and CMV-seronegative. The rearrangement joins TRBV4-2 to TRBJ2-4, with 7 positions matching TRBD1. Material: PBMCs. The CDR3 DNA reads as TGTGCCCCCCGGACAGGTGGGGCCAAAAACATTCAGTACTTC. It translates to CAPRTGGAKNIQYF.